Listed below are T cell receptor beta chains from one sample, sequenced in a study of post-analysis software for immune sequencing data. Each CDR3 protein gets one entry after TCRdb re-called the PCR reads with MiXCR. The sample has around 770,000 distinct CDR3 sequences, more than 45% seen once. The sample taken for sequencing was blood. These receptors originate from a girl between 5 and 17 years old with multiple sclerosis. Both conserved end residues are part of each CDR3. Each record gives: D gene, clone size, J gene, V gene, CDR3 protein, CDR3 DNA. A D gene is named only where the DNA matches it firmly. Part of the rows lack a size; the others show once, few, many or a class for expanded clones.

>TRBD2|-|TRBJ2-1|TRBV5-1
CASSLGSLAGSDNEQFF
TGCGCCAGCAGCTTGGGATCCCTAGCGGGATCCGACAATGAGCAGTTCTTC
>TRBD2|-|TRBJ2-1|TRBV11-1
CASSITSGLAGGWEQFF
TGTGCCAGCAGCATAACAAGTGGTCTAGCGGGAGGTTGGGAGCAGTTCTTC
>-|few|TRBJ1-2|TRBV7-9
CASSLDRVEGFYGYTF
TGTGCCAGCAGCTTAGACCGCGTAGAGGGTTTTTATGGCTACACCTTC
>TRBD2|few|TRBJ2-3|TRBV2
CASSERRETGTQYF
TGTGCCAGCAGTGAAAGGCGGGAGACGGGTACGCAGTATTTT
>-|once|TRBJ2-1|TRBV12-3/TRBV12-4
CASSLGQYYPLDNEQFF
TGTGCCAGCAGTTTAGGACAATACTACCCCTTAGACAATGAGCAGTTCTTC
>-|few|TRBJ1-4|TRBV12-3/TRBV12-4
CASRTSRVGEKLFF
TGTGCCAGCAGAACATCGCGAGTGGGGGAAAAACTGTTTTTT
>TRBD2|-|TRBJ2-4|TRBV7-8
CASSSGLGILAKNIQYF
TGTGCCAGCAGCTCAGGACTAGGAATATTAGCCAAAAACATTCAGTACTTC
>-|-|TRBJ2-7|TRBV28
CASSLTWAAGTYEQYF
TGTGCCAGCAGCCTTACGTGGGCGGCAGGGACCTACGAGCAGTACTTC
>-|once|TRBJ2-3|TRBV20-1
CSASGASPSTDTQYF
TGCAGTGCAAGTGGAGCCTCCCCGAGCACAGATACGCAGTATTTT
>-|-|TRBJ1-4|TRBV25-1
CASSLRGEKLFF
TGTGCCAGCAGTCTTCGGGGGGAAAAACTGTTTTTT
>-|-|TRBJ1-5|TRBV7-2
CAGSSAQGFQPQHF
TGTGCCGGCAGCTCAGCACAGGGTTTCCAGCCCCAGCATTTT
>TRBD2|few|TRBJ2-5|TRBV12-3/TRBV12-4
CASSLGTSGRGSQETQYF
TGTGCCAGCAGTTTAGGGACTAGCGGGAGAGGAAGTCAAGAGACCCAGTACTTC
>TRBD2|-|TRBJ2-1|TRBV20-1
CSARRSGIQYNEQFF
TGCAGTGCTCGTAGGAGCGGGATTCAATACAATGAGCAGTTCTTC
>-|-|TRBJ1-5|TRBV6-6
CASSYLGASGNQPQHF
TGTGCCAGCAGTTACTTGGGGGCGAGCGGCAATCAGCCCCAGCATTTT
>-|-|TRBJ2-1|TRBV7-9
CASSSLGGSVYNEQFF
TGTGCCAGCAGCTCCCTAGGTGGGAGTGTCTACAATGAGCAGTTCTTC
>-|-|TRBJ2-3|TRBV20-1
CSARGVRPNQPTDTQYF
TGCAGTGCTAGAGGGGTGAGACCCAACCAGCCAACAGATACGCAGTATTTT
>-|once|TRBJ2-3|TRBV15
CATSSSLRGTDTQYF
TGTGCCACCAGCAGTTCCCTAAGGGGCACAGATACGCAGTATTTT
>-|-|TRBJ2-6|TRBV7-9
CANSFGTARGANVRTF
TGTGCCAACAGCTTTGGTACGGCGCGTGGGGCCAACGTCCGGACTTTC
>-|-|TRBJ2-6|TRBV7-2
CASSLGPAGANVLTF
TGTGCCAGCAGCTTAGGTCCAGCTGGGGCCAACGTCCTGACTTTC
>-|-|TRBJ2-5|TRBV12-3/TRBV12-4
CASSSQPRQETQYF
TGTGCCAGCAGTTCCCAGCCCCGCCAAGAGACCCAGTACTTC
>-|-|TRBJ2-7|TRBV20-1
CSARGEGVEQYF
TGCAGTGCTAGAGGCGAGGGGGTTGAGCAGTACTTC
>-|-|TRBJ2-1|TRBV27
CASSLAFSSYNEQFF
TGTGCCAGCAGTTTGGCTTTCAGCTCCTACAATGAGCAGTTCTTC
>-|few|TRBJ1-5|TRBV12-3/TRBV12-4
CASSLGRDPQHF
TGTGCCAGCAGTTTAGGCCGGGACCCCCAGCATTTT
>-|few|TRBJ1-2|TRBV14
CASSRTQTPFGYGYTF
TGTGCCAGCAGCCGGACTCAAACCCCGTTTGGCTATGGCTACACCTTC
>-|-|TRBJ2-1|TRBV12-3/TRBV12-4
CASTALDVEQFF
TGTGCCAGCACTGCCCTAGATGTTGAGCAGTTCTTC
>-|few|TRBJ2-7|TRBV28
CASATPGTPYSYEQYF
TGTGCCAGCGCAACACCCGGGACTCCTTACTCCTACGAGCAGTACTTC
>TRBD1|many|TRBJ1-2|TRBV4-2
CASSQPPGQGHGGYTF
TGTGCCAGCAGCCAACCTCCGGGACAGGGACATGGTGGCTACACCTTC
>TRBD2|few|TRBJ2-7|TRBV7-9
CASSFERGYEQYF
TGTGCCAGCAGCTTTGAGCGGGGCTACGAGCAGTACTTC
>-|-|TRBJ2-3|TRBV7-2
CASSPDSLGTDTQYF
TGTGCCAGCAGCCCCGACTCCCTCGGGACAGATACGCAGTATTTT
>TRBD1|-|TRBJ1-2|TRBV7-8
CASSPPTGRDYGYTF
TGTGCCAGCAGCCCTCCGACAGGGAGGGACTATGGCTACACCTTC
>TRBD2|-|TRBJ2-1|TRBV7-9
CASSSRTSGDNEQFF
TGTGCCAGCAGCTCCCGGACTAGCGGGGACAATGAGCAGTTCTTC